This T cell receptor (beta chain) was obtained from a study of T cells in Graves' hyperthyroidism and ophthalmopathy. Unmatched junction bases numbered 4, after V lost 1 base and J lost 3 bases. This CDR3 has 15 amino acids. CDR1 and CDR2 (germline): LGHDT, YNNKEL (reference sequence). This clonotype was found a few times. Clinical symptoms, serum thyroxine and TRAb, thyroid ultrasound and orbital computed tomography were used for the diagnoses. Amplified TCR beta CDR3 regions came from RNA transcripts. Researchers ran a first-round RT-PCR on the TCR CDR3 using the HTBI primer set. From the multiplex PCR reads, TCRdb called clonotypes with MiXCR, one entry per CDR3 protein. The table shows a few hundred thousand distinct CDR3 sequences, with 46% occurring only once.

The genes are TRBV3-1 and TRBJ2-7, with TRBD1 identical over 9 bases. What was sequenced was peripheral blood or thyroid tissue (not recorded which). The TCR originated in a young woman with Graves' hyperthyroidism. The CDR3 bases are TGTGCCAGCAGCCAAGGCCCGGGACAGGGCTACGAGCAGTACTTC. Its protein is CASSQGPGQGYEQYF.